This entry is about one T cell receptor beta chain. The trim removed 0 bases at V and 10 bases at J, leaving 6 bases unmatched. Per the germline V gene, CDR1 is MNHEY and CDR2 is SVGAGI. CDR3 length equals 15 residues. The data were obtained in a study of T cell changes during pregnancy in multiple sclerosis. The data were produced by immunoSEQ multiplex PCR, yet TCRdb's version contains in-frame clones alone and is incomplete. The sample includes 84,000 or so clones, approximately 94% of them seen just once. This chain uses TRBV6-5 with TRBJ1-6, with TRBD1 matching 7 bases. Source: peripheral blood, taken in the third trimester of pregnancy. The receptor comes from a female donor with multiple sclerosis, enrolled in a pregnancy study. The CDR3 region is CASSYSQGVSSPLHF. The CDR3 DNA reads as TGTGCCAGCAGTTACTCTCAGGGGGTTTCGTCACCCCTCCACTTT.